The clone carrying this T cell receptor (beta chain) was seen only a few times. The sample originates from a study of somatic mutations in cytotoxic T cells in rheumatoid arthritis. About the research overall: It was right after diagnosis, before any treatment, that patient blood (roughly 30 ml EDTA) was drawn.

V was clipped by 2 bases and J by 6 bases; unmatched bases: 9. In germline, CDR1 is GTSNPN, CDR2 SVGIG (reference sequence). The CDR3 sequence is 14 residues long. The method was immunoSEQ multiplex PCR; TCRdb's version includes in-frame clones alone and lacks a portion of them. Here the sample spans more than 11,000 clones, 70% to 85% being singletons. The V and J genes are TRBV30 and TRBJ2-7; 8 bases fit TRBD1. This receptor was taken from an adult with rheumatoid arthritis. Sample: CD8+ T cells sorted from blood. In DNA form, the CDR3 reads TGTGCCTGGAGTTTGGGCCAGGGGGCGTCCGAGCAGTACTTC. Translation: CAWSLGQGASEQYF.